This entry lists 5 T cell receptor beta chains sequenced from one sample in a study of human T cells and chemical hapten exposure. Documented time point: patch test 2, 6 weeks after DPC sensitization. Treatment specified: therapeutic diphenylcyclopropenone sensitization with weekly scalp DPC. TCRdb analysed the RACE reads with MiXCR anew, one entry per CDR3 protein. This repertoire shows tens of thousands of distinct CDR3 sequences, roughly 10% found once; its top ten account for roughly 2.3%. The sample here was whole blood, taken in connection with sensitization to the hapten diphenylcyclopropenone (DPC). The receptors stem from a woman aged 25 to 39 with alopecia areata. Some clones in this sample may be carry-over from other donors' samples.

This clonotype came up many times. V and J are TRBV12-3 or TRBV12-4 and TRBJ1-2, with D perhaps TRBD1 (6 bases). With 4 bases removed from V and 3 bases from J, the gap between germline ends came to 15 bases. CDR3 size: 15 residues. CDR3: CASSSPGGTHYGYTF. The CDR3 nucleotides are TGTGCCAGCAGTTCGCCGGGGGGCACCCACTATGGCTACACCTTC.

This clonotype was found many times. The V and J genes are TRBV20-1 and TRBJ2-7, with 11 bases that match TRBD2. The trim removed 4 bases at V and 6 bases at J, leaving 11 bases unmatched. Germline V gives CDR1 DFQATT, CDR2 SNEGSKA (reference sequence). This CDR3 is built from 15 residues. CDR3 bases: TGCAGTGCTACCAGCTTAGCGGGGGGGAATGGCGAGCAGTACTTC. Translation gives CSATSLAGGNGEQYF.

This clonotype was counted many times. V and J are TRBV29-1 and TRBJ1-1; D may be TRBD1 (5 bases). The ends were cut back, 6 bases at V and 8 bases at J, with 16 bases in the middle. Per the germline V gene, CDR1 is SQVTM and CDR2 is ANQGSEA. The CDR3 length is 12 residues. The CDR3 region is CSVAGTEEEAFF. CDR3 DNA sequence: TGCAGCGTAGCCGGGACCGAGGAAGAAGCTTTCTTT.

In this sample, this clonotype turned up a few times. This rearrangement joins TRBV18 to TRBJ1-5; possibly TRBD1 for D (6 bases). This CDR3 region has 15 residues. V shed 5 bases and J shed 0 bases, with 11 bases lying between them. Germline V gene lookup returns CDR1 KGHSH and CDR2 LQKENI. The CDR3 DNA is TGTGCCAGCTCAGAAAGACAGGATAGCAATCAGCCCCAGCATTTT. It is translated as CASSERQDSNQPQHF.

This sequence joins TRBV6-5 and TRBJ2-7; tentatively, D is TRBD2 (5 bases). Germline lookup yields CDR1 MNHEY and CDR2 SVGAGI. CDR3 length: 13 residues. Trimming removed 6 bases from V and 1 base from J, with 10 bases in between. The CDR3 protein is CASSRGLSYEQYF. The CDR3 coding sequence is TGTGCCAGCAGCCGAGGACTTTCCTACGAGCAGTACTTC.